These 21 T cell receptor beta chains were all obtained from the same sample, sequenced in a study of blood T cell repertoires in COVID-19. Here immunoSEQ multiplex PCR was the method, and the copy in TCRdb shows in-frame clones only, minus some. The repertoire consists of a few hundred thousand clones, with about 90% occurring once and the leading ten covering around 2.5%. The sequenced sample consisted of peripheral blood. These receptors came from a woman in her forties or fifties with acute or convalescent COVID-19.

This clone was recorded a few times. One junction end does not reproduce the germline sequence, and a read error may be involved. The rearrangement uses TRBV11-2 and TRBJ1-3; D unclear. CDR3 length equals 12 residues. Germline V gene lookup returns CDR1 SGHAT and CDR2 FQNNGV. The DNA for the CDR3 is TGTGCCAGCAGCCGCCGCCCAGACACCTTATATTTT. Amino acid sequence: CASSRRPDTLYF.

V is TRBV29-1 and J is TRBJ1-1; perhaps TRBD1 as D (6 bases). Germline V gives CDR1 SQVTM, CDR2 ANQGSEA. V dropped 3 bases and J dropped 2 bases, with 13 bases sitting between them. The CDR3 is 14 residues long. CDR3 sequence: CSVDTGTRNTEAFF. Written as DNA, the CDR3 is TGCAGCGTTGATACTGGGACAAGAAACACTGAAGCTTTCTTT.

In this sample, this clone turned up once. V is TRBV19 and J is TRBJ2-2, with TRBD2 matching 7 bases. V shed 3 bases, J shed 0 bases, and the junction held 7 bases outside the gene matches. The CDR3 totals 17 residues. CDR1 is LNHDA, CDR2 SQIVND, per germline (reference sequence). The CDR3 spells CASSISGRAANTGELFF. Here the CDR3 DNA reads TGTGCCAGTAGTATTAGCGGGCGGGCCGCGAACACCGGGGAGCTGTTTTTT.

The chain has TRBV6-2 or TRBV6-3 and TRBJ1-2; D gene uncertain. CDR3 length: 11 residues. V was cut by 6 bases and J by 5 bases, with 7 bases left in between. From germline, CDR1 is MNHEY and CDR2 SVGEGT. In nucleotides, the CDR3 is TGTGCCAGCAGCGCTAGATATGGCTACACCTTC. Its translation is CASSARYGYTF.

V usage is TRBV27 and J usage is TRBJ1-1; D unclear. The CDR3 loop spans 13 amino acids. Germline V CDR1 and CDR2: MNHEY, SMNVEV (reference sequence). V was pared by 6 bases and J by 2 bases, with 10 bases between. CDR3 sequence reads: CASSPEVNTEAFF. The CDR3, as DNA: TGTGCCAGCAGCCCAGAGGTTAACACTGAAGCTTTCTTT.

The chain carries TRBV24-1 and TRBJ2-5; TRBD1 might be the D (6 bases). The CDR3 has 16 residues. Germline CDR1 KGHDR, CDR2 SFDVKD. V gave up 3 bases and J gave up 1 base, with 14 bases separating them. The CDR3 nucleotides read TGTGCCACCAGTGATCAGGGGCCCAGGGTCCAAGAGACCCAGTACTTC. It is translated as CATSDQGPRVQETQYF.

Of note for this clone: One junction end does not reproduce the germline sequence, and a read error may be involved. Here the CDR3 DNA reads TGTGCTAGCAGCTTTACTAGCGGGAGGGCCGGTGAGCAGTTCTTC. It is translated as CASSFTSGRAGEQFF. The rearrangement links TRBV7-7 to TRBJ2-1; 13 nucleotides match TRBD2. From germline, CDR1 is SSHAT and CDR2 FNYEAQ (reference sequence). The CDR3 sequence is 15 residues long.

This chain uses TRBV5-5 with TRBJ2-1; TRBD1 matches 7 bases. Looked up from germline, CDR1 is SGHKS and CDR2 is YYEKEE (reference sequence). This CDR3 contains 19 residues. Trimming cost V 3 bases and J 1 base; bases outside gene matches: 16. CDR3 in amino acids: CASSSFPGGAGLSYNEQFF. The CDR3 DNA reads as TGTGCCAGCAGCTCCTTTCCAGGGGGAGCAGGGCTATCCTACAATGAGCAGTTCTTC.

V is TRBV7-2 and J is TRBJ1-3, with TRBD1 as a possible D gene (5 bases). Germline lookup yields CDR1 SGHTA and CDR2 FQGNSA. The V end lost 5 bases, the J end lost 3 bases, and 17 bases lay between the germline ends. The CDR3 extends over 16 amino acids. The CDR3 nucleotides read TGTGCCAGCAGCCCCGGAGGGAGGGGACGTGGAAACACCATATATTTT. It specifies CASSPGGRGRGNTIYF.

The CDR3 protein is CSVARTKDCTF. The CDR3 DNA follows: TGCAGCGTTGCAAGAACTAAAGACTGCACCTTC. This chain links TRBV29-1 with TRBJ1-2; D unclear. This CDR3 spans 11 amino acids. Germline-derived CDR1 and CDR2 are SQVTM and ANQGSEA. V gave up 4 bases and J gave up 13 bases, with 16 bases separating them. The full variable domain, rest sourced from reference TRBV29-1 and TRBJ1-2, is SAVISQKPSRDICQRGTSLTIQCQVDSQVTMMFWYRQQPGQSLTLIATANQGSEATYESGFVIDKFPISRPNLTFSTLTVSNMSPEDSSIYLCSVARTKDCTFGSGTRLTVV.

The gene calls are TRBV18 and TRBJ2-1, with 7 bases matching TRBD2. The CDR3 loop spans 17 amino acids. Germline V lookup: CDR1 KGHSH, CDR2 LQKENI. J was trimmed by 8 bases and V by 0 bases; bases with no gene match: 13. CDR3 loop: CASSPPVGEGRWDEQFF. The CDR3 region has the DNA TGTGCCAGCTCACCACCGGTGGGGGAGGGCCGGTGGGATGAGCAGTTCTTC.

The chain links TRBV24-1 to TRBJ2-7; D might be TRBD2 (6 bases). The V and J ends lost 4 bases and 6 bases respectively, with 24 bases between them. The V gene's germline CDR1 is KGHDR and CDR2 SFDVKD. This CDR3 comprises 17 residues. The CDR3 region has the DNA TGTGCCACCAGTGACACCCGAGTGGGGGGTTTACTCGGCGAGCAGTACTTC. It is translated as CATSDTRVGGLLGEQYF.

The chain recombines TRBV28 with TRBJ2-2; a weak D match, TRBD1 (6 bases). Trimming shortened V by 5 bases and J by 6 bases, and 13 bases separated the two germline ends. Germline V gives CDR1 MDHEN, CDR2 SYDVKM. This CDR3 comprises 14 residues. CDR3 DNA sequence: TGTGCCAGCAGTCCCCAGGGGATCTCCGGGGAGCTGTTTTTT. This translates into CASSPQGISGELFF. The full variable domain, with the rest looked up from reference TRBV28 and TRBJ2-2, is DVKVTQSSRYLVKRTGEKVFLECVQDMDHENMFWYRQDPGLGLRLIYFSYDVKMKEKGDIPEGYSVSREKKERFSLILESASTNQTSMYLCASSPQGISGELFFGEGSRLTVL.

The rearrangement uses TRBV7-9 and TRBJ1-1, with 7 nucleotides matching TRBD1. The CDR3 has 15 residues. J was trimmed by 0 bases and V by 4 bases; bases with no gene match: 5. Germline V lookup: CDR1 SEHNR, CDR2 FQNEAQ (reference sequence). For the CDR3, the DNA is TGTGCCAGCAGCTCTCGACAGGGCGTGAACACTGAAGCTTTCTTT. Translation gives CASSSRQGVNTEAFF.

The chain joins TRBV6-2 or TRBV6-3 to TRBJ2-2; 7 positions match TRBD2. From germline, CDR1 is MNHEY and CDR2 SVGEGT. V shed 6 bases, J shed 7 bases, and the junction held 8 bases outside the gene matches. CDR3 length: 14 amino acids. The CDR3 DNA reads as TGTGCCAGCAGCTCCAGGGACTATAACGGGGAGCTGTTTTTT. It yields the protein CASSSRDYNGELFF.

This CDR3 is CATSDRGTGGPGEQYF. The CDR3 DNA reads TGTGCCACCAGTGATAGGGGCACGGGAGGGCCGGGCGAGCAGTACTTC. This rearrangement joins TRBV24-1 to TRBJ2-7; 8 nucleotides match TRBD2. Germline V gene lookup returns CDR1 KGHDR and CDR2 SFDVKD. The J segment lost 6 bases and the V segment lost 3 bases, leaving 12 bases of the junction unmatched. The CDR3 is made up of 16 amino acids.

DNA of the CDR3: TGTGCCATCAGTGATCGGACAGGTGGGGGAAACACCATATATTTT. Encoded protein: CAISDRTGGGNTIYF. The rearrangement links TRBV10-3 to TRBJ1-3; 7 bases are a match to TRBD1. This CDR3 is built from 15 residues. The J segment lost 4 bases and the V segment lost 3 bases, leaving 6 bases of the junction unmatched. Germline-derived CDR1 and CDR2 are ENHRY and SYGVKD.

This sequence joins TRBV6-5 and TRBJ1-1; D is uncertain. V lost 0 bases and J lost 7, with 12 bases in between. The length of the CDR3 is 14 residues. Per the germline V gene, CDR1 is MNHEY and CDR2 is SVGAGI. CDR3 sequence: CASSYSRPGFEAFF. The CDR3 DNA reads as TGTGCCAGCAGTTACTCAAGACCGGGGTTTGAAGCTTTCTTT.

This chain joins TRBV7-9 and TRBJ1-1; unclear D gene. This CDR3 contains 15 residues. Germline V gene sequence: CDR1 SEHNR, CDR2 FQNEAQ (reference sequence). Trimming took 1 base from V and 0 from J, leaving 9 bases between them. CDR3 in DNA: TGTGCCAGCAGCTTAGTAACATACATGAACACTGAAGCTTTCTTT. Protein sequence: CASSLVTYMNTEAFF.

V usage is TRBV5-1 and J usage is TRBJ2-1; 11 positions agree with TRBD2. The CDR3 sequence is 14 residues long. J gave up 6 bases and V 4 bases, and 3 bases lay outside the gene matches. Germline CDR1 SGHRS, CDR2 YFSETQ. CDR3: CASSPGTSGNEQFF. The CDR3 bases are TGCGCCAGCAGCCCCGGGACTAGCGGCAATGAGCAGTTCTTC.

J is TRBJ2-1 and V is TRBV7-2; D ambiguous. The CDR3 is 13 residues long. V was cut by 5 bases and J by 7 bases, with 12 bases left in between. Germline V gene lookup returns CDR1 SGHTA and CDR2 FQGNSA. The CDR3 region is CASSQEPRNEQFF. CDR3 DNA sequence: TGTGCCAGCAGCCAAGAGCCCAGGAATGAGCAGTTCTTC.